This is a list of T cell receptor beta chains from one sample in a study of beta chain features in type 1 diabetes. Sequencing was performed with immunoSEQ multiplex PCR; in TCRdb, only in-frame clones are kept and a portion is missing. The profile covers 200,000 to 250,000 clones, with roughly 11% appearing a single time and 1% to 1.5% taken by the ten largest. The source material was central memory CD4+ T cells from blood. The receptors come from a man aged 18 to 30 in good health. The CDR3 runs from the conserved cysteine through the conserved F or W. A D gene is named only where the DNA matches it firmly. Some rows mark clone size as missing; the rest say once, few, many or name a class of expanded clone.

j_gene: TRBJ2-3; v_gene: TRBV29-1; d_gene: TRBD2; abundance: many; CDR3aa: CSVRGLAGNGDTQYF; CDR3nt: TGCAGCGTCCGTGGACTAGCGGGAAATGGGGATACGCAGTATTTT
j_gene: TRBJ2-1; v_gene: TRBV19; d_gene: .; abundance: many; CDR3aa: CASTISSQSWDEQFF; CDR3nt: TGTGCCAGTACTATCTCGTCCCAGTCGTGGGATGAGCAGTTCTTC
j_gene: TRBJ1-4; v_gene: TRBV27; d_gene: .; abundance: .; CDR3aa: CASSSGHTNEKLFF; CDR3nt: TGTGCCAGCAGTTCGGGACATACGAATGAAAAACTGTTTTTT
j_gene: TRBJ2-1; v_gene: TRBV7-9; d_gene: TRBD1; abundance: .; CDR3aa: CASSLFGQGYNEQFF; CDR3nt: TGTGCCAGCAGCTTATTTGGACAGGGGTACAATGAGCAGTTCTTC
j_gene: TRBJ2-5; v_gene: TRBV30; d_gene: .; abundance: .; CDR3aa: CAWNQGGETQYF; CDR3nt: TGTGCCTGGAACCAGGGCGGCGAGACCCAGTACTTC
j_gene: TRBJ2-3; v_gene: TRBV5-4; d_gene: .; abundance: few; CDR3aa: CASSSYTDTQYF; CDR3nt: TGTGCCAGCAGCTCATACACAGATACGCAGTATTTT
j_gene: TRBJ2-1; v_gene: TRBV28; d_gene: TRBD2; abundance: many; CDR3aa: CASSPMISGRAWNEQFF; CDR3nt: TGTGCCAGCAGTCCGATGATTAGCGGGAGGGCCTGGAATGAGCAGTTCTTC
j_gene: TRBJ1-5; v_gene: TRBV7-2; d_gene: TRBD1; abundance: few; CDR3aa: CASKELGGSSQPQHF; CDR3nt: TGTGCCAGCAAGGAATTAGGGGGCTCGAGTCAGCCCCAGCATTTT
j_gene: TRBJ2-1; v_gene: TRBV11-2; d_gene: .; abundance: .; CDR3aa: CASSLLLASYNEQFF; CDR3nt: TGTGCCAGCAGCTTGTTGTTGGCCAGCTACAATGAGCAGTTCTTC
j_gene: TRBJ2-7; v_gene: TRBV18; d_gene: TRBD1; abundance: few; CDR3aa: CASSSSGTGSYEQYF; CDR3nt: TGTGCCAGCTCATCCTCCGGGACAGGCTCCTACGAGCAGTACTTC
j_gene: TRBJ1-2; v_gene: TRBV29-1; d_gene: TRBD1; abundance: .; CDR3aa: CSVESGQGSGYTF; CDR3nt: TGCAGCGTTGAATCGGGACAGGGTAGTGGCTACACCTTC
j_gene: TRBJ1-1; v_gene: TRBV4-1; d_gene: .; abundance: few; CDR3aa: CASSQGDKNTEAFF; CDR3nt: TGCGCCAGCAGCCAAGGCGACAAGAACACTGAAGCTTTCTTT
j_gene: TRBJ2-1; v_gene: TRBV19; d_gene: .; abundance: few; CDR3aa: CASSRLKGVGNEQFF; CDR3nt: TGTGCCAGTAGCCGCCTTAAGGGAGTAGGTAATGAGCAGTTCTTC
j_gene: TRBJ1-1; v_gene: TRBV5-1; d_gene: TRBD1; abundance: .; CDR3aa: CASSLGQANTEAFF; CDR3nt: TGCGCCAGCAGCCTGGGACAGGCGAACACTGAAGCTTTCTTT
j_gene: TRBJ2-5; v_gene: TRBV6-5; d_gene: .; abundance: .; CDR3aa: CASSYPVYRNQETQYF; CDR3nt: TGTGCCAGCAGTTACCCGGTCTACAGGAACCAAGAGACCCAGTACTTC
j_gene: TRBJ2-7; v_gene: TRBV9; d_gene: TRBD2; abundance: .; CDR3aa: CASSPTSGRYEQYF; CDR3nt: TGTGCCAGCAGCCCGACCAGCGGGAGGTACGAGCAGTACTTC
j_gene: TRBJ2-1; v_gene: TRBV30; d_gene: .; abundance: few; CDR3aa: CAWSVFGFGEFF; CDR3nt: TGTGCCTGGAGTGTATTCGGCTTCGGGGAGTTCTTC
j_gene: TRBJ1-5; v_gene: TRBV7-2; d_gene: .; abundance: few; CDR3aa: CASSLVWAVDQPQHF; CDR3nt: TGTGCCAGCAGCTTAGTTTGGGCAGTTGATCAGCCCCAGCATTTT
j_gene: TRBJ2-1; v_gene: TRBV6-1; d_gene: .; abundance: few; CDR3aa: CASGSTTERPFF; CDR3nt: TGTGCCAGCGGATCGACGACAGAGAGGCCGTTCTTC
j_gene: TRBJ2-7; v_gene: TRBV18; d_gene: .; abundance: .; CDR3aa: CASSPYRDYEQYF; CDR3nt: TGTGCCAGCTCACCATACAGGGACTACGAGCAGTACTTC
j_gene: TRBJ2-5; v_gene: TRBV5-1; d_gene: .; abundance: few; CDR3aa: CASSRDGQETQYF; CDR3nt: TGCGCCAGCAGCCGGGACGGCCAAGAGACCCAGTACTTC
j_gene: TRBJ2-7; v_gene: TRBV27; d_gene: .; abundance: .; CDR3aa: CASQRQGGYEQYF; CDR3nt: TGTGCCAGCCAGAGGCAGGGGGGATACGAGCAGTACTTC
j_gene: TRBJ2-5; v_gene: TRBV5-4; d_gene: TRBD1; abundance: .; CDR3aa: CASSRDSKETQYF; CDR3nt: TGTGCCAGCAGCCGGGACAGTAAAGAGACCCAGTACTTC
j_gene: TRBJ2-5; v_gene: TRBV14; d_gene: TRBD1; abundance: .; CDR3aa: CASSQVFSRGRQETQYF; CDR3nt: TGTGCCAGCAGCCAAGTCTTCTCCAGGGGGAGACAAGAGACCCAGTACTTC
j_gene: TRBJ2-5; v_gene: TRBV9; d_gene: TRBD1; abundance: once; CDR3aa: CASSVRQGFGETQYF; CDR3nt: TGTGCCAGCAGCGTTCGACAGGGATTTGGGGAGACCCAGTACTTC
j_gene: TRBJ2-3; v_gene: TRBV28; d_gene: .; abundance: few; CDR3aa: CASSIASGEITDTQYF; CDR3nt: TGTGCCAGCAGTATCGCCTCAGGGGAAATAACGGATACGCAGTATTTT
j_gene: TRBJ1-2; v_gene: TRBV4-2; d_gene: .; abundance: .; CDR3aa: CASSQAGEGLGGYTF; CDR3nt: TGTGCCAGCAGCCAAGCAGGGGAGGGATTGGGAGGCTACACCTTC
j_gene: TRBJ2-5; v_gene: TRBV7-8; d_gene: .; abundance: few; CDR3aa: CASSLDRGDQETQYF; CDR3nt: TGTGCCAGCAGCTTAGATAGGGGAGATCAAGAGACCCAGTACTTC
j_gene: TRBJ1-1; v_gene: TRBV25-1; d_gene: .; abundance: once; CDR3aa: CASSEGSRLAAFF; CDR3nt: TGTGCCAGCAGTGAAGGGTCTAGGTTGGCGGCTTTCTTT
j_gene: TRBJ2-7; v_gene: TRBV19; d_gene: TRBD1; abundance: many; CDR3aa: CASSAGQRMGQNEQYF; CDR3nt: TGTGCCAGTAGTGCCGGACAGAGGATGGGACAGAACGAGCAGTACTTC
j_gene: TRBJ1-4; v_gene: TRBV29-1; d_gene: .; abundance: .; CDR3aa: CSVEDGQGNEKLFF; CDR3nt: TGCAGCGTTGAAGATGGGCAGGGTAATGAAAAACTGTTTTTT
j_gene: TRBJ2-2; v_gene: TRBV2; d_gene: .; abundance: .; CDR3aa: CASSEPQGKSNTGELFF; CDR3nt: TGTGCCAGCAGTGAACCACAGGGAAAATCGAACACCGGGGAGCTGTTTTTT
j_gene: TRBJ2-1; v_gene: TRBV7-2; d_gene: .; abundance: many; CDR3aa: CASSPFGKKDHNEQFF; CDR3nt: TGTGCCAGCAGCCCCTTCGGTAAAAAGGACCACAATGAGCAGTTCTTC
j_gene: TRBJ2-7; v_gene: TRBV6-6; d_gene: .; abundance: .; CDR3aa: CASSSSVGTYEQYF; CDR3nt: .
j_gene: TRBJ2-5; v_gene: TRBV18; d_gene: .; abundance: few; CDR3aa: CASSPQNTETQYF; CDR3nt: TGTGCCAGCTCACCACAGAACACGGAGACCCAGTACTTC
j_gene: TRBJ1-4; v_gene: TRBV5-8; d_gene: .; abundance: .; CDR3aa: CASSLGRGVDEKLFF; CDR3nt: TGTGCCAGCAGCTTGGGCCGGGGGGTGGATGAAAAACTGTTTTTT
j_gene: TRBJ2-2; v_gene: TRBV7-6; d_gene: .; abundance: .; CDR3aa: CASSLQGTNTGELFF; CDR3nt: TGTGCCAGCAGCTTACAGGGGACGAACACCGGGGAGCTGTTTTTT
j_gene: TRBJ1-2; v_gene: TRBV30; d_gene: .; abundance: few; CDR3aa: CAWSVQGSYGYTF; CDR3nt: TGTGCCTGGAGTGTACAAGGAAGCTATGGCTACACCTTC
j_gene: TRBJ1-1; v_gene: TRBV18; d_gene: .; abundance: .; CDR3aa: CASSPLGDEQAFF; CDR3nt: TGTGCCAGCTCACCCCTGGGGGATGAACAAGCTTTCTTT
j_gene: TRBJ1-2; v_gene: TRBV10-3; d_gene: TRBD1; abundance: few; CDR3aa: CAIRETGGHYGYTF; CDR3nt: TGTGCCATCAGGGAAACAGGGGGGCACTATGGCTACACCTTC
j_gene: TRBJ1-4; v_gene: TRBV28; d_gene: TRBD1; abundance: few; CDR3aa: CASSPRRGQREKLFF; CDR3nt: TGTGCCAGCAGTCCCCGGAGGGGGCAAAGGGAAAAACTGTTTTTT
j_gene: TRBJ2-1; v_gene: TRBV30; d_gene: TRBD2; abundance: .; CDR3aa: CAWTGGALQFF; CDR3nt: TGTGCCTGGACGGGGGGAGCCTTGCAGTTCTTC